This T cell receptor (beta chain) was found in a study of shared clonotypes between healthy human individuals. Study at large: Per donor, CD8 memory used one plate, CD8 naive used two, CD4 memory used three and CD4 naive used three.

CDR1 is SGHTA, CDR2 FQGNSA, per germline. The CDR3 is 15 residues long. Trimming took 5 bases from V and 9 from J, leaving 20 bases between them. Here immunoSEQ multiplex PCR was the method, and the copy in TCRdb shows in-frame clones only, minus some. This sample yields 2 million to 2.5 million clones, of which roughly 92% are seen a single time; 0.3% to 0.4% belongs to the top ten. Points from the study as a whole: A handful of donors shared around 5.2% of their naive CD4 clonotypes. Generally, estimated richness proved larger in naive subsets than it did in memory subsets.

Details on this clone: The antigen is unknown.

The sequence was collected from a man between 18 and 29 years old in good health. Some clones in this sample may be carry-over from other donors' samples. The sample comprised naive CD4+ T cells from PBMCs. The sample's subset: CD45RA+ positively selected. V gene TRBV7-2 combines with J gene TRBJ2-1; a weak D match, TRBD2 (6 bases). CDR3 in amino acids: CASSAGGGADPEQFF. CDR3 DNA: TGTGCCAGCAGCGCCGGGGGTGGAGCGGACCCTGAGCAGTTCTTC.